This paragraph covers one TCR beta chain sequence. The table came from immunoSEQ multiplex PCR; TCRdb's copy has only in-frame clones and leaves some out. The data contain some 150,000 clones, roughly four fifths of them singletons. The sample belongs to a study of blood T cell repertoires in COVID-19. In the study overall: Samples came from the United States, Italy and Spain, spanning acute and convalescent COVID-19.

Sequenced material: peripheral blood. The TCR sequence derives from a woman between 55 and 75 years old with COVID-19, enrolled during active disease.

The CDR3 loop reads CASSQEGGRANEKLFF. CDR3 bases: TGCGCCAGCAGCCAAGAAGGGGGACGGGCTAATGAAAAACTGTTTTTT. The chain is built from TRBV4-1 and TRBJ1-4, with D perhaps TRBD1 (6 bases). The CDR3 length is 16 residues. Trimming took 0 bases from V and 3 from J, leaving 11 bases between them. Germline-derived CDR1 and CDR2 are MGHRA and YSYEKL.